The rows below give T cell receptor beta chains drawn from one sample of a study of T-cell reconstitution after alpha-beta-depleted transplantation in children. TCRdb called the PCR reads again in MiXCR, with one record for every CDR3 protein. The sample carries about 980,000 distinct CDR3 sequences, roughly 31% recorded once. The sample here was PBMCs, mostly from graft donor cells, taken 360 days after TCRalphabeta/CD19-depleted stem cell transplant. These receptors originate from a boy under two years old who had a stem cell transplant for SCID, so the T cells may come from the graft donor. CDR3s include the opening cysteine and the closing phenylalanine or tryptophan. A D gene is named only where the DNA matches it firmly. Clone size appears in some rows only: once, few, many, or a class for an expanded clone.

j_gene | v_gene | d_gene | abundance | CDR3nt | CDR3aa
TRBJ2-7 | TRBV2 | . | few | TGTGCCAGCACGGAGGTTTCCCTTTACGAGCAGTACTTC | CASTEVSLYEQYF
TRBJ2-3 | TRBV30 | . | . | TGTGCCCGGATGGGGGCAGATACGCAGTATTTT | CARMGADTQYF
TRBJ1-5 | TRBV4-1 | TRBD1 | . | TGCGCCAGCAGCCAAGTTCTCGGACAGGGCAATCAGCCCCAGCATTTT | CASSQVLGQGNQPQHF
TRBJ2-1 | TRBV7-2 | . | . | TGTGCCAGCAGCTTAGTTGGCCTACGAGTGAGGCAGTTCTTC | CASSLVGLRVRQFF
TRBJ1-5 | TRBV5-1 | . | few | TGCGCCAGCAGTCCAGAAACAGGCGTCGGCCAGCCCCAGCATTTT | CASSPETGVGQPQHF
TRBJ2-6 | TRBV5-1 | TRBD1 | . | TGCGCCAGCAGCAGGGGGCAAAGTCCTGGGGCCAACGTCCTGACTTTC | CASSRGQSPGANVLTF
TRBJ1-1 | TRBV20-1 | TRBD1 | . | TGCAGTGCTAGAGAAGACAGGGCGGAAGCTTTCTTT | CSAREDRAEAFF
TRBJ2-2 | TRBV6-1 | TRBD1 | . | TGTGCCAGCAGTGCCCACAGGGGGTCAGGGGGGATTGCCGGGGAGCTGTTTTTT | CASSAHRGSGGIAGELFF
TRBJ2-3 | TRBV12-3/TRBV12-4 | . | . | TGTGCCAGCAACGACGGTGCAGATACGCAGTATTTT | CASNDGADTQYF
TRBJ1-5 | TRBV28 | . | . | TGTGCCAGCAGGGGGAACCGGGCCCTCAATCAGCCCCAGCATTTT | CASRGNRALNQPQHF
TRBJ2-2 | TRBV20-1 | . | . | TGCAGTGCTAGCAAGGGGAACACCGGGGAGCTGTTTTTT | CSASKGNTGELFF
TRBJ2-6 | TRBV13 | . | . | TGTGCCAGCCACCCAGGTTCTGGGGCCAACGTCCTGACTTTC | CASHPGSGANVLTF
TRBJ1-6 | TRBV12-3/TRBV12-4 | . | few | TGTGCCAGCAGTTTTTACGGGGCAAGGAATTCACCCCTCCACTTT | CASSFYGARNSPLHF
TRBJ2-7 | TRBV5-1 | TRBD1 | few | TGCGCCAGCAGCCCCCACAGGGGTGACGGCTACGAGCAGTACTTC | CASSPHRGDGYEQYF
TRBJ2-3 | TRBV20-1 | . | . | TGCAGTGCTACCTCTGACACAGATACGCAGTATTTT | CSATSDTDTQYF
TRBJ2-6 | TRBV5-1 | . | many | TGCGCCAGCAGCCCGACGGCTGGGGCCAACGTCCTGACTTTC | CASSPTAGANVLTF
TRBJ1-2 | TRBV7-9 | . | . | TGTGCCAGCAGCTTTTTCCATCCCAACTATGGCTACACCTTC | CASSFFHPNYGYTF
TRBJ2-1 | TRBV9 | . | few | TGTGCCAGCAGTGCAAGGGGGGGCGCCCTGGGACACAATGAGCAGTTCTTC | CASSARGGALGHNEQFF
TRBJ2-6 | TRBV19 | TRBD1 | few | TGTGCCAGTAGTATGGGACAGGGGCCATTCTCTGGGGCCAACGTCCTGACTTTC | CASSMGQGPFSGANVLTF
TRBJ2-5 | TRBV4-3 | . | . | TGCGCCAGCAGTCAAACCCCCACAGAGACCCAGTACTTC | CASSQTPTETQYF
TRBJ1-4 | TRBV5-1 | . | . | TGCGCCAGCAGCTTGGATGGGGGCCTCGTTTTGAATTTT | CASSLDGGLVLNF
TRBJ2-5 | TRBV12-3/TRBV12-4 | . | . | TGTGCCAGCAGCTATACCTACCTCAGGGACTTACAAGAGACCCAGTACTTC | CASSYTYLRDLQETQYF
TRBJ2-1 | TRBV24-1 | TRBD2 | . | TGTGCCACCAGTGCCTCCACGCGGGGGAATGAGCAGTTCTTC | CATSASTRGNEQFF
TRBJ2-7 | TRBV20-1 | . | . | TGCAGTGCTAGAGCTAAACCCTACGAGCAGTACTTC | CSARAKPYEQYF
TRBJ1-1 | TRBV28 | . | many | TGTGCCAGCAGAAAAAGACTCTACACTGAAGCTTTCTTT | CASRKRLYTEAFF
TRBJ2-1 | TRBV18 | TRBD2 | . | TGTGCCAGCTCACGACTAGCGGGGGGGCGGCGAGTGGACCCTAGGGAGCAGTTCTTC | CASSRLAGGRRVDPREQFF
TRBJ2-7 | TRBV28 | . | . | TGTGCCAGCAGTGGCACAGGGGGGGTACGGGAGCAGTACTTC | CASSGTGGVREQYF
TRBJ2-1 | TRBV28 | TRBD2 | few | TGTGCCAGCAGGGGACTAGCGGGGGCGAATTACAATGAGCAGTTCTTC | CASRGLAGANYNEQFF
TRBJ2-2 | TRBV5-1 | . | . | TGCGCCAGCAGCTTCAAGGTCGGGGAGCTGTTTTTT | CASSFKVGELFF
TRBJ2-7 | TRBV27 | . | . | TGTGCCAGCAGAGGGCCTTTGGGGCAGTACTTC | CASRGPLGQYF
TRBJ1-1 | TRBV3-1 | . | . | TGTGCCAGCAGCCGCGGCCTGGGGAACACTGAAGCTTTCTTT | CASSRGLGNTEAFF
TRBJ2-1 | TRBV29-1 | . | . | TGCAGCGTTGATAGGGGGGCAAATGAGCAGTTCTTC | CSVDRGANEQFF
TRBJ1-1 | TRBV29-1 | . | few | TGCAGCGTTGAGCCAGAAAGGAACACTGAAGCTTTCTTT | CSVEPERNTEAFF
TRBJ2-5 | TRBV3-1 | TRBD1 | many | TGTGCCAGCAGCCAAAGTTCGGGGACAGGGGGCGTTGGGGAGACCCAGTACTTC | CASSQSSGTGGVGETQYF
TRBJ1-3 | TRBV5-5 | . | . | TGTGCCAGCAGCCAAGAGGGATTCTCTGGAAACACCATATATTTT | CASSQEGFSGNTIYF
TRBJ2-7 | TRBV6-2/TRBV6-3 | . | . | TGTGCCAGCAGTTACCGGGCAGGAGCCTACGAGCAGTACTTC | CASSYRAGAYEQYF
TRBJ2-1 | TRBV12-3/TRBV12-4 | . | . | TGTGCCAGCAGTTCCCCACTCCGGTCGGGTGAGCAGTTCTTC | CASSSPLRSGEQFF
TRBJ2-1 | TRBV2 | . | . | TGTGCCAGCAGGGGGACACCTTCCTACAATGAGCAGTTCTTC | CASRGTPSYNEQFF
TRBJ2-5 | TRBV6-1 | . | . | TGTGCCAGCACTATGCGGGGCCGGCAAGAGACCCAGTACTTC | CASTMRGRQETQYF
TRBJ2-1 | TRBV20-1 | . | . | TGCAGTGCCCGTGGTGGGCTGCAACCCTACAATGAGCAGTTCTTC | CSARGGLQPYNEQFF
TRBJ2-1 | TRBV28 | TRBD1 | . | TGTGCCAGCAGTACCTCCCGACAGGGGTATTGGAATGAGCAGTTCTTC | CASSTSRQGYWNEQFF
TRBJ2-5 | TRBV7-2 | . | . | TGTGCCAGCAGCCCCGGGCTCGTGGTTTGGGAGACCCAGTACTTC | CASSPGLVVWETQYF
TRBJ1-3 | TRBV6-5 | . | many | TGTGCCAGCACCCTGACGGGGAAAGGGAACACCATATATTTT | CASTLTGKGNTIYF
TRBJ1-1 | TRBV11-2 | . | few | TGTGCCAGCAGCTTAGTAGGGTCGAGGAACACTGAAGCTTTCTTT | CASSLVGSRNTEAFF
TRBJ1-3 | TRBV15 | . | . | TGTGCCACAACGACCCACGGGGAAGGGGACACCATATATTTT | CATTTHGEGDTIYF
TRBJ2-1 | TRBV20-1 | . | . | TGCAGTGCTAAGGGGATCTACTCCTACAATGAGCAGTTCTTC | CSAKGIYSYNEQFF
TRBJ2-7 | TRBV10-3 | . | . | TGTGCCAGCACCCCAAGAGACAGGTCTTACGAGCAGTACTTC | CASTPRDRSYEQYF
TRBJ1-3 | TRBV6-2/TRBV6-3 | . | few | TGTGCCAGCAGTTACTATGACGCAGCCTCTGGAAACACCATATATTTT | CASSYYDAASGNTIYF
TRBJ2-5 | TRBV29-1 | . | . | TGCAGCTCCCTGAAGTCGGGACCGAGACGCCAAGAGACCCAGTACTTC | CSSLKSGPRRQETQYF
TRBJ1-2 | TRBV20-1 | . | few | TGCAGTGCCCAACGGGTCGCCTTCTACACCTTC | CSAQRVAFYTF